Listed below are T cell receptor beta chains from one sample, sequenced in a study of shared clonotypes between healthy human individuals. The method was immunoSEQ multiplex PCR; TCRdb's version includes in-frame clones alone and lacks a portion of them. Of approximately 2.5 million clones in the sample, under 95% are singletons; the top ten hold 0.35% to 0.45%. Specimen: naive CD4+ T cells from PBMCs. The receptor set was obtained from a man aged 18 to 30 in good health. Some clones in this sample may be carry-over from other donors' samples. Each CDR3 is given with its conserved first and last residue. Fields, in order: V gene, D gene, clone size, J gene, CDR3 DNA, CDR3 protein. D genes are given only for firm matches. Clone size is stated in some rows and not others, as once, few, many or a class when expanded.

TRBV5-4	TRBD2	-	TRBJ2-1	TGTGCCAGCAGCACTGGCGGGGCTAGCGGGAGTTACAATGAGCAGTTCTTC	CASSTGGASGSYNEQFF
TRBV5-1	-	-	TRBJ2-3	TGCGCCAGCAGCTCGGGCGGTTTCCGGACAGATACGCAGTATTTT	CASSSGGFRTDTQYF
TRBV27	-	-	TRBJ1-1	TGTGCCAGCAGTTTATTATCACTGGTGAGGAGTCACACTGAAGCTTTCTTT	CASSLLSLVRSHTEAFF
TRBV4-1	-	-	TRBJ1-5	TGCGCCAGTAGCATACAGGGTGACCAGCCCCAGCATTTT	CASSIQGDQPQHF
TRBV7-8	TRBD2	-	TRBJ2-2	TGTGCCAGCAGCTCTTTTGTAACGGCGGGAGTAGGCGGGGAGCTGTTTTTT	CASSSFVTAGVGGELFF
TRBV14	-	-	TRBJ1-2	TGTGCCAGCAGCCAGTCCCGGCCAGGGAACTATGGCTACACCTTC	CASSQSRPGNYGYTF
TRBV19	TRBD1	-	TRBJ2-7	TGTGCCAGTAGCCTGGGACAGGCGGGCTCCTACGAGCAGTACTTC	CASSLGQAGSYEQYF
TRBV2	-	-	TRBJ1-1	TGTGCCAGCAGTGGCCCGGGCAACACTGAAGCTTTCTTT	CASSGPGNTEAFF
TRBV4-3	-	few	TRBJ1-2	TGCGCCAGCAGCCAAGGGGGCGGCTACACCTTC	CASSQGGGYTF
TRBV9	-	-	TRBJ2-7	TGTGCCAGCAGCGTCGGACCTACGGTCCCCTACGAGCAGTACTTC	CASSVGPTVPYEQYF
TRBV28	-	-	TRBJ2-2	TGTGCCAGCTCACCCCTGGGGGAGGACCGGACCGGGGAGCTGTTTTTT	CASSPLGEDRTGELFF
TRBV19	-	-	TRBJ1-3	TGTGCCAGTAGTATACCAGGCGGCGGAAACACCATATATTTT	CASSIPGGGNTIYF
TRBV2	-	-	TRBJ2-7	TGTGCCAGCACCGCTTTAACCTACGAGCAGTACTTC	CASTALTYEQYF
TRBV30	-	-	TRBJ1-2	TGTGCCTGGAGCAGACAGGAAAGTGGCTACACCTTC	CAWSRQESGYTF
TRBV5-1	-	-	TRBJ2-7	TGCGCCAGCAGCAGAGCGGTTAGCTCCTACGAGCAGTACTTC	CASSRAVSSYEQYF
TRBV6-6	-	-	TRBJ1-4	TGTGCCAGCACCGACGGGGGGTCTGGGACTAATGAAAAACTGTTTTTT	CASTDGGSGTNEKLFF
TRBV5-1	-	-	TRBJ1-1	TGCGCCAGCAGCTCCCAGGGAGCGAACACTGAAGCTTTCTTT	CASSSQGANTEAFF
TRBV7-9	TRBD1	-	TRBJ2-7	TGTGCCAGCAGCCAGACCGGGACAGGGACCTACGAGCAGTACTTC	CASSQTGTGTYEQYF
TRBV28	-	-	TRBJ1-4	TGTGCCAGCGCCGGAGGCAGCAATAATGAAAAACTGTTTTTT	CASAGGSNNEKLFF
TRBV29-1	TRBD2	-	TRBJ2-5	TGCAGCGTTGAAAAGCGGGGGCAACGGGAGACCCAGTACTTC	CSVEKRGQRETQYF
TRBV28	-	-	TRBJ1-1	TGTGCCAGCAGTTTAGGGCGGGCATCTGTATCTGAAGCTTTCTTT	CASSLGRASVSEAFF
TRBV30	-	-	TRBJ1-3	TGTGCCTGGATGCCACGGGTGCGGAGCCGAAACACCATATATTTT	CAWMPRVRSRNTIYF
TRBV7-6	-	-	TRBJ2-7	TGTGCCAGCAGCTTACGCAGGGGTAGTTACGAGCAGTACTTC	CASSLRRGSYEQYF
TRBV29-1	TRBD1	-	TRBJ2-7	TGCAGCGTTCAGGGGGAATTGTCCTACGAGCAGTACTTC	CSVQGELSYEQYF
TRBV4-1	-	-	TRBJ2-3	TGCGCCAGCAGCCAAGGTAGGACCCACACAGATACGCAGTATTTT	CASSQGRTHTDTQYF
TRBV6-4	-	-	TRBJ1-5	TGTGCCAGCAGTGCAAATGGGAGCAATCAGCCCCAGCATTTT	CASSANGSNQPQHF
TRBV5-6	-	-	TRBJ1-6	TGTGCCAGCAGCTTAAGGGGGGGTTGGTTCACCCTCCACTTT	CASSLRGGWFTLHF
TRBV28	-	-	TRBJ1-3	TGTGCCAGCAGTTTCAGCGGGGTTAGGGGAAACACCATATATTTT	CASSFSGVRGNTIYF
TRBV29-1	-	-	TRBJ2-1	TGCAGCGTTGAAGAGGGGGTGGGGAGCTCCTACAATGAGCAGTTCTTC	CSVEEGVGSSYNEQFF
TRBV5-1	TRBD1	-	TRBJ2-7	TGCGCCAGCAGCTCCTCCTTGACAGGGGGTTCCCACGAGCAGTACTTC	CASSSSLTGGSHEQYF
TRBV6-1	-	once	TRBJ2-1	TGTGCCAGCAGTGATCCGGGCGGCTCCTACAATGAGCAGTTCTTC	CASSDPGGSYNEQFF
TRBV30	-	-	TRBJ2-1	TGTGCCTGGACCCTTCCAAACTATCCACAGTTCTTC	CAWTLPNYPQFF
TRBV28	-	-	TRBJ1-2	TGTGCCAGCAGTTTGCCCAGAGCCTATGGCTACACCTTC	CASSLPRAYGYTF
TRBV18	TRBD1	-	TRBJ1-1	TGTGCCAGCTCACCAGTCTCACCAGGGGGAAGGGGGTGGACTGAAGCTTTCTTT	CASSPVSPGGRGWTEAFF
TRBV7-9	-	-	TRBJ1-3	TGTGCCAGCAGCCGCTCCGACAGGATATCTGGAAACACCATATATTTT	CASSRSDRISGNTIYF
TRBV28	TRBD1	-	TRBJ2-5	TGTGCCAGCAGTTCCTTACAGGACAGGGGGGGCCAAGAGACCCAGTACTTC	CASSSLQDRGGQETQYF
TRBV2	-	-	TRBJ2-7	TGTGCCAGCAGTGCCGACCAGGGGTTGTACGAGCAGTACTTC	CASSADQGLYEQYF
TRBV6-5	TRBD2	-	TRBJ2-7	TGTGCCAGCAGTTACTCCGGGACTAGCGCCTACGAGCAGTACTTC	CASSYSGTSAYEQYF
TRBV7-9	TRBD1	-	TRBJ1-1	TGTGCCAGCAGCCACCAGGGGGAGAACACTGAAGCTTTCTTT	CASSHQGENTEAFF
TRBV7-2	TRBD2	-	TRBJ2-5	TGTGCCAGCAGCTTAGGTTTCTTAGCGGGAGCGGAGACCCAGTACTTC	CASSLGFLAGAETQYF
TRBV27	TRBD1	-	TRBJ2-1	TGTGCCAGCAGAACTTCCGGGACAGGGGTCAATGAGCAGTTCTTC	CASRTSGTGVNEQFF
TRBV4-2	TRBD1	-	TRBJ1-2	TGTGCCAGCAGCCAAGAAGGACAGGGAAACTATGGCTACACCTTC	CASSQEGQGNYGYTF
TRBV5-1	-	-	TRBJ1-1	TGCGCCAGCAGCTTGGACCCCGAGGGGACTGAAGCTTTCTTT	CASSLDPEGTEAFF
TRBV11-2	-	-	TRBJ2-5	TGTGCCAGCAGCTGGGGTTTACAGGGCCAAGAGACCCAGTACTTC	CASSWGLQGQETQYF
TRBV5-4	-	-	TRBJ2-3	TGTGCCAGCAGCTTCGGCGGAGATACGCAGTATTTT	CASSFGGDTQYF
TRBV10-3	-	-	TRBJ2-3	TGTGCCATCAGGAGCTCTGAGGGGACAGATACGCAGTATTTT	CAIRSSEGTDTQYF
TRBV7-8	TRBD1	-	TRBJ2-3	TGTGCCAGCAGCGTGGTTCTTTATCCGGACAGGGGGACAGATACGCAGTATTTT	CASSVVLYPDRGTDTQYF
TRBV6-5	-	-	TRBJ2-7	TGTGCCAGCAGTTCGGGCGGAACTGCCTACGAGCAGTACTTC	CASSSGGTAYEQYF
TRBV4-3	TRBD2	-	TRBJ2-1	TGCGCCAGCAGCCAAGATAGCGGGAGGAATGAGCAGTTCTTC	CASSQDSGRNEQFF
TRBV5-1	TRBD1	-	TRBJ2-7	TGCGCCAGCAGCCAGGGACAGGGTAGCGAGCAGTACTTC	CASSQGQGSEQYF
TRBV9	TRBD1	-	TRBJ2-5	TGTGCCAGCAGCGTAGGGACAGGGGGGGTGGAGACCCAGTACTTC	CASSVGTGGVETQYF
TRBV27	-	-	TRBJ2-3	TGTGCCAGCAGTTTTTTGGCGGTGGGAGATACGCAGTATTTT	CASSFLAVGDTQYF
TRBV6-5	TRBD1	-	TRBJ1-5	TGTGCCAGCAGGAGGACAGGGGTGGCAAATCAGCCCCAGCATTTT	CASRRTGVANQPQHF
TRBV27	-	once	TRBJ2-1	TGTGCCAGCGCAAGTCCTATTAGAAACTCCTACAATGAGCAGTTCTTC	CASASPIRNSYNEQFF